This entry lists 8 T cell receptor beta chains sequenced from one sample in a study of molecular identifiers for immune sequencing clone quantification. In TCRdb, the PCR reads were re-called with MiXCR into one record per CDR3 protein. This table holds about 630,000 distinct CDR3 sequences, roughly 25% found once. Sample: naive CD8+ T cells from blood, with Jurkat cell RNA spiked in. Subset denoted: FACS-sorted CD8+CD4-CCR7+CD45RA+ naive T cells. The receptors come from a human donor in good health. Some libraries in this study had Jurkat cell RNA spiked in.

The chain recombines TRBV12-3 or TRBV12-4 with TRBJ1-1; D is unresolved. Deletions cut 7 bases from V and 0 bases from J, with 9 bases between. There are 13 residues in the CDR3. CDR3 amino acids: CASKGRLNTEAFF. CDR3 coding DNA: TGTGCCAGCAAAGGCAGGCTGAACACTGAAGCTTTCTTT.

The chain carries TRBV9 and TRBJ2-1; TRBD2 matches at 9 bases. Germline loops: CDR1 SGDLS, CDR2 YYNGEE. The CDR3 contains 14 residues. The V segment lost 6 bases and the J segment 12 bases; nucleotides outside the gene matches: 13. The CDR3 here is CASNPSGDSDAQFF. The CDR3 coding sequence is TGTGCCAGCAATCCTAGCGGGGATAGCGATGCGCAGTTCTTC.

This chain uses TRBV29-1 with TRBJ1-5; 10 bases are a match to TRBD1. The CDR3 runs 12 residues. J lost 8 bases, V lost 7 bases, and 5 bases had no gene match. Germline lookup yields CDR1 SQVTM and CDR2 ANQGSEA. The CDR3 protein is CSAQTGGEPQHF. CDR3 DNA sequence: TGCAGCGCACAGACAGGGGGCGAGCCCCAGCATTTT.

This clonotype appeared a few times. The DNA of the CDR3 is TGTGCCAGCAGCGGAGCGGCCTTTAGCACAGATACGCAGTATTTT. This translates into CASSGAAFSTDTQYF. The rearrangement joins TRBV9 to TRBJ2-3, with D tentatively TRBD2 (5 bases). CDR1 and CDR2 from the germline V gene are SGDLS and YYNGEE. V lost 3 bases to trimming and J lost 0 bases, with 11 bases between them. The CDR3 covers 15 residues.

This clonotype was detected many times. The chain joins TRBV7-9 to TRBJ2-7, with 7 nucleotides matching TRBD1. Germline lookup yields CDR1 SEHNR and CDR2 FQNEAQ (reference sequence). This CDR3 is 14 amino acids long. With V trimmed by 5 bases and J by 1 base, 5 bases remained unmatched. CDR3 bases: TGTGCCAGCAGCGCGGACAGGACTTCCTACGAGCAGTACTTC. It codes for CASSADRTSYEQYF.

This clonotype has more than one count but fewer than ten. The chain joins TRBV6-5 to TRBJ2-1, with TRBD2 matching over 15 bases. Germline values: CDR1 MNHEY, CDR2 SVGAGI. The CDR3 covers 16 residues. Trimming cost V 6 bases and J 9 bases; bases outside gene matches: 9. CDR3 loop: CASRREGLAGGSEQFF. DNA of the CDR3: TGTGCCAGCAGGAGGGAGGGACTAGCGGGAGGTAGTGAGCAGTTCTTC.

This clonotype occurred a few times. This chain joins TRBV19 and TRBJ1-1, with D perhaps TRBD1 (5 bases). Germline CDR1 LNHDA, CDR2 SQIVND (reference sequence). CDR3 length: 14 residues. Trimming shortened V by 3 bases and J by 1 base, and 9 bases separated the two germline ends. The CDR3 nucleotides read TGTGCCAGTAGTATTACTACAGGGAACACTGAAGCTTTCTTT. Protein: CASSITTGNTEAFF.

The gene calls are TRBV19 and TRBJ1-1; D perhaps matches TRBD1 (6 bases). CDR1 is LNHDA, CDR2 SQIVND, per germline (reference sequence). With 4 bases removed from V and 9 bases from J, the gap between germline ends came to 9 bases. This CDR3 is 11 amino acids long. The CDR3 bases are TGTGCCAGTAGTAGGGGGACAAAAGCTTTCTTT. Encoded protein: CASSRGTKAFF.